The 11 T cell receptor beta chains below were found in one sample sequenced in a study of blood T cell repertoires in COVID-19. Libraries were prepared by immunoSEQ multiplex PCR; TCRdb keeps only in-frame clonotypes and omits some of them. The data hold 250,000 to 300,000 clones, with approximately 90% observed a single time. The sequenced material came from peripheral blood. The receptors derive from a woman in her 30s who had recovered from COVID-19.

The chain has TRBV18 and TRBJ2-2, with TRBD2 matching 7 bases. V was pared by 5 bases and J by 6 bases, with 9 bases of the junction left unmatched. The CDR3 is 15 residues long. From germline, CDR1 is KGHSH and CDR2 LQKENI. The CDR3: CASSDIKGGAGELFF. The CDR3 DNA sequence: TGTGCCAGCTCAGACATCAAGGGAGGGGCCGGGGAGCTGTTTTTT.

The rearrangement joins TRBV30 to TRBJ1-3; 7 nucleotides line up with TRBD1. V shed 5 bases and J 5 bases; nucleotides not matched to a gene: 3. The CDR3 contains 12 residues. Germline-derived CDR1 and CDR2 are GTSNPN and SVGIG (reference sequence). CDR3 DNA sequence: TGTGCCTGGGACAGGGTGCGAAACACCATATATTTT. It translates to CAWDRVRNTIYF.

The rearrangement joins TRBV7-2 to TRBJ2-5; D is possibly TRBD2 (5 bases). The CDR3 contains 16 residues. V was cut by 0 bases and J by 5 bases, with 16 bases left in between. Germline CDR1 SGHTA, CDR2 FQGNSA. This CDR3 reads CASSLARTGLGETQYF. In DNA form, the CDR3 reads TGTGCCAGCAGCTTAGCACGGACTGGGTTGGGGGAGACCCAGTACTTC.

The chain carries TRBV12-3 or TRBV12-4 and TRBJ1-1; TRBD1 agrees at 7 bases. The CDR3 has 13 residues. Trimming took 7 bases from V and 4 from J; bases not matched to a gene: 6. CDR3 DNA: TGTGCCAGCACCCAACAGGGGTTCACTGAAGCTTTCTTT. It encodes CASTQQGFTEAFF.

The chain employs TRBV6-1 and TRBJ1-1; D may be TRBD1 (5 bases). The V end lost 4 bases, the J end lost 1 base, and 16 bases lay between the germline ends. The CDR3 covers 16 residues. CDR1 is MNHNS and CDR2 is SASEGT in the germline V gene. The CDR3 coding sequence is TGTGCCAGCAGTGGAATAGCGGGACTCAGGAACACTGAAGCTTTCTTT. It yields the protein CASSGIAGLRNTEAFF.

This chain links TRBV5-1 with TRBJ2-5, with D possibly being TRBD2 (7 bases). Deletions cut 3 bases from V and 0 bases from J, with 12 bases between. CDR3 size: 15 residues. Germline-derived CDR1 and CDR2 are SGHRS and YFSETQ. The CDR3 DNA sequence: TGCGCCAGCAGCTGGACAGCGGGGAACCAAGAGACCCAGTACTTC. This codes for CASSWTAGNQETQYF.

The V call is TRBV6-6, the J call TRBJ1-5; possibly TRBD1 for D (6 bases). The CDR3 length is 13 residues. The V and J ends lost 6 bases and 6 bases respectively, with 12 bases between them. Per germline, CDR1 MNHNY and CDR2 SVGAGI (reference sequence). The CDR3 coding sequence is TGTGCCAGCAGAGATTCAGGGGTTCAGCCCCAGCATTTT. Its translation is CASRDSGVQPQHF.

Here the CDR3 reads CASHLTRAAGELFF. The DNA of the CDR3 is TGTGCCAGCCATCTCACGAGGGCGGCCGGGGAGCTGTTTTTT. This rearrangement joins TRBV2 to TRBJ2-2; TRBD2 might be the D (5 bases). Germline lookup yields CDR1 SNHLY and CDR2 FYNNEI. V was trimmed by 8 bases and J by 6 bases, leaving 16 bases between them. The CDR3 consists of 14 residues.

The chain joins TRBV19 to TRBJ2-7; D remains unclear. CDR3 length: 14 residues. The germline gives CDR1 LNHDA, CDR2 SQIVND (reference sequence). Trimming took 3 bases from V and 4 from J, leaving 13 bases between them. The DNA for the CDR3 is TGTGCCAGTAGTATTGGGCTTACCCTTTACGAGCAGTACTTC. Translated, it gives CASSIGLTLYEQYF.

J is TRBJ1-5 and V is TRBV6-2 or TRBV6-3, with D perhaps matching TRBD1 (5 bases). The CDR3 runs to 19 residues. Per the germline V gene, CDR1 is MNHEY and CDR2 is SVGEGT. Trimming cost V 2 bases and J 0 bases, with 20 bases left between them. The CDR3 region has the DNA TGTGCCAGCAGTTACCTCTTCCCGGACAACCCGAATAGCAATCAGCCCCAGCATTTT. Encoded protein: CASSYLFPDNPNSNQPQHF.

This clone has a single count. V is TRBV7-2 and J is TRBJ2-5, with TRBD2 matching 9 bases. Germline values: CDR1 SGHTA, CDR2 FQGNSA. The CDR3 is 14 amino acids. The V and J ends lost 5 bases and 8 bases, in that order; junction bases with no gene match: 9. The CDR3 nucleotides read TGTGCCAGCAGCCCTACGTCTAGCGGGGTAACCCAGTACTTC. It encodes CASSPTSSGVTQYF.